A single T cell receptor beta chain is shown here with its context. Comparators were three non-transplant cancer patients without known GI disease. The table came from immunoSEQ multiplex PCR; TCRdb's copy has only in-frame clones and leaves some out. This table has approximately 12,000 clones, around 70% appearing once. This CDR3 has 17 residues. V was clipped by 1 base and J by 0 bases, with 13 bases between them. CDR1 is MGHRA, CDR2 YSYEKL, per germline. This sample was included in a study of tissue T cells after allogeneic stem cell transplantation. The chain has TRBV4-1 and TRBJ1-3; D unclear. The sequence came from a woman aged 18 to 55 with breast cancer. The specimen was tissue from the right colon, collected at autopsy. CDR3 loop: CASSQGDTYSSGNTIYF. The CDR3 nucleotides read TGCGCCAGCAGCCAAGGGGATACTTACAGCTCTGGAAACACCATATATTTT.